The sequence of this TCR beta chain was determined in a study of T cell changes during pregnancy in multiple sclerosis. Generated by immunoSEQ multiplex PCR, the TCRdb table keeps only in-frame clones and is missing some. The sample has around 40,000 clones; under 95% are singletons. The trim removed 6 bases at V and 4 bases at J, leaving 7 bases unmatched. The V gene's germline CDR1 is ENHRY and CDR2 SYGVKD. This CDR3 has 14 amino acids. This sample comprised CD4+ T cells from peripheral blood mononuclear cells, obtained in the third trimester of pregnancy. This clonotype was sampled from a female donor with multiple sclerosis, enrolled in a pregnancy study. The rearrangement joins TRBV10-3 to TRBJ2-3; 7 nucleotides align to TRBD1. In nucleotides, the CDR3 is TGTGCCATCAGGTTAGGGACAGTTGCAGATACGCAGTATTTT. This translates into CAIRLGTVADTQYF.